What follows are 30 T cell receptor beta chains derived from one specimen sequenced in a study of neoadjuvant anti-PD-1 for oral cavity cancer. Specified time point: after neoadjuvant nivolumab, at surgical resection. TCRdb's table, derived via immunoSEQ multiplex PCR, lists solely in-frame clones and lacks some. The sample holds some 61,000 clones; 70% to 90% are singletons and the top ten take around 3.2%. Sample: PBMCs, taken after nivolumab (anti-PD-1) treatment. The receptors here all came from a person between 35 and 79 years old with oral cavity squamous cell carcinoma.

The chain recombines TRBV7-5 with TRBJ2-7; whether TRBD2, the table's D call, matches the DNA was not checked. TRBV7-5 is a recognized pseudogene. This CDR3 contains 16 residues. The CDR3 coding sequence is TGTGCCAGAAGCTCAGGGGCGGGAGGGCCTGGTTGGGAGCAGTACTTC. It is translated as CARSSGAGGPGWEQYF.

This chain uses TRBV7-8 with TRBJ1-1; D may be TRBD1 (5 bases). Germline V lookup: CDR1 SGHVS, CDR2 FQNEAQ. V lost 5 bases and J 8 bases, leaving 15 bases between the germline ends. The CDR3 consists of 13 residues. In DNA form, the CDR3 reads TGTGCCAGCAGCATTTTCGTCACAGGCGAAGCTTTCTTT. It codes for CASSIFVTGEAFF.

The genes are TRBV6-1 and TRBJ1-2; 9 nucleotides match TRBD1. CDR1 is MNHNS, CDR2 SASEGT, per germline. The CDR3 is 14 amino acids. The ends lost 6 bases at V and 2 bases at J; junction bases unmatched: 4. CDR3 in DNA: TGTGCCAGCAGGAGGACAGGGGAGAACTATGGCTACACCTTC. Protein sequence: CASRRTGENYGYTF.

The chain combines TRBV9 with TRBJ2-7; D gene ambiguous. Germline loops: CDR1 SGDLS, CDR2 YYNGEE. Trimming shortened V by 0 bases and J by 0 bases, and 7 bases separated the two germline ends. The CDR3 is 14 residues long. The CDR3 reads CASSVAYNSYEQYF. Here the CDR3 DNA reads TGTGCCAGCAGCGTAGCGTACAACTCCTACGAGCAGTACTTC.

The chain uses TRBV29-1 and TRBJ2-2; a weak D match, TRBD1 (6 bases). Per germline, CDR1 SQVTM and CDR2 ANQGSEA. CDR3 length: 14 residues. V shed 5 bases and J shed 6 bases, with 16 bases lying between them. This CDR3 is CSVRAIQGAGELFF. The DNA of the CDR3 is TGCAGCGTTCGAGCGATACAGGGTGCCGGGGAGCTGTTTTTT.

The sample holds a few counts of this clone. This chain connects TRBV6-5 to TRBJ1-1; D may be TRBD1 (6 bases). Per the germline V gene, CDR1 is MNHEY and CDR2 is SVGAGI. The V gene lost 6 bases and the J gene lost 1 base, with 9 bases spanning the gap. CDR3 length: 13 amino acids. CDR3 DNA: TGTGCCAGCAGCCTGACAGGGAACACTGAAGCTTTCTTT. It codes for CASSLTGNTEAFF.

The V call is TRBV5-1, the J call TRBJ1-1; 11 nucleotides line up with TRBD1. The CDR3 spans 16 residues. V lost 1 base to trimming and J lost 4 bases; unmatched junction nucleotides: 6. Germline V lookup: CDR1 SGHRS, CDR2 YFSETQ. In DNA form, the CDR3 reads TGCGCCAGCAGCTTGCCTACCGGGACAGGGGGCACTGAAGCTTTCTTT. Its protein is CASSLPTGTGGTEAFF.

This clone appeared once. This chain links TRBV30 with TRBJ1-3; the D gene is possibly TRBD1 (5 bases). V gave up 2 bases and J gave up 7 bases, with 15 bases separating them. CDR1 GTSNPN and CDR2 SVGIG come from the germline V gene (reference sequence). The CDR3 covers 14 residues. CDR3 bases: TGTGCCTGGAGTTTCACCATTGAGGGGAACACCATATATTTT. Translated, it gives CAWSFTIEGNTIYF.

The V gene is TRBV30, the J gene TRBJ2-2; no definite D call. The CDR3 has 13 amino acids. With 2 bases removed from V and 2 bases from J, the gap between germline ends came to 6 bases. The V gene's germline CDR1 is GTSNPN and CDR2 SVGIG (reference sequence). The CDR3 sequence: CAWSFPNTGELFF. The CDR3 region has the DNA TGTGCCTGGAGTTTCCCCAACACCGGGGAGCTGTTTTTT.

A few counts support this clone. This chain joins TRBV19 and TRBJ1-1; no firm D call. Trimming cost V 8 bases and J 1 base, with 14 bases left between them. There are 14 residues in the CDR3. Germline values: CDR1 LNHDA, CDR2 SQIVND (reference sequence). The CDR3 bases are TGTGCCAGTTTAGGTGGCAGAGAGAACACTGAAGCTTTCTTT. This translates into CASLGGRENTEAFF.

Only a few counts were recorded for this clone. The chain has TRBV7-9 and TRBJ2-2; possibly TRBD1 or TRBD2 for D (5 bases each). The CDR3 contains 15 residues. Per the germline V gene, CDR1 is SEHNR and CDR2 is FQNEAQ (reference sequence). The V gene lost 4 bases and the J gene lost 6 bases, with 15 bases spanning the gap. DNA of the CDR3: TGTGCCAGCAGCTCTGTCAGGGACGTGGCCGGGGAGCTGTTTTTT. Amino acid sequence: CASSSVRDVAGELFF. Full variable domain (outside the CDR3, taken from reference TRBV7-9 and TRBJ2-2): DTGVSQNPRHKITKRGQNVTFRCDPISEHNRLYWYRQTLGQGPEFLTYFQNEAQLEKSRLLSDRFSAERPKGSFSTLEIQRTEQGDSAMYLCASSSVRDVAGELFFGEGSRLTVL.

The chain is built from TRBV6-5 and TRBJ2-7, with 12 bases identical to TRBD2. Trimming removed 2 bases from V and 7 bases from J; junction bases left unmatched: 6. Germline CDR1 and CDR2: MNHEY and SVGAGI. The CDR3 consists of 15 residues. The CDR3 DNA follows: TGTGCCAGCAGTTACGGTTCTAGCGGGAGGGGAGAGCAGTACTTC. It codes for CASSYGSSGRGEQYF.

This chain uses TRBV10-2 with TRBJ1-1; TRBD1 might be the D (5 bases). The germline V and J ends were trimmed by 0 bases and 11 bases, with 10 bases remaining between them. The CDR3 has 12 residues. Germline V gene data show CDR1 as WSHSY and CDR2 as SAAADI. The CDR3 DNA reads TGCGCCAGCAGTGAGTCGGGGCAGGTGGCTTTCTTT. Protein: CASSESGQVAFF.

The CDR3 DNA reads as TGTGCCAGCAGCGTAGGGCCGGGGGACACCGGGGAGCTGTTTTTT. Amino acid sequence: CASSVGPGDTGELFF. This sequence joins TRBV9 and TRBJ2-2; a possible D gene is TRBD2 (6 bases). The germline gives CDR1 SGDLS, CDR2 YYNGEE. The V end was cut by 0 bases, the J end by 3 bases, with 9 bases between. This CDR3 is built from 15 residues.

This clone was counted once. This chain links TRBV12-5 with TRBJ2-3; 7 positions agree with TRBD1. The CDR3 covers 15 residues. J lost 2 bases, V lost 1 base, and 3 bases had no gene match. Germline CDR1 is LGHNT and CDR2 is FRNRAP. The chain's CDR3 is CASGLGQGTTDTQYF. CDR3 coding DNA: TGTGCTAGTGGTTTGGGACAGGGAACCACAGATACGCAGTATTTT.

The rearrangement joins TRBV7-8 to TRBJ2-4; 10 nucleotides line up with TRBD2. V gave up 2 bases and J gave up 1 base; unmatched junction bases: 8. Germline V lookup: CDR1 SGHVS, CDR2 FQNEAQ. The CDR3 sequence is 18 residues long. The chain's CDR3 is CASSLTAGGPLAKNIQYF. In nucleotides, the CDR3 is TGTGCCAGCAGCTTAACAGCGGGAGGGCCTCTGGCCAAAAACATTCAGTACTTC.

This rearrangement joins TRBV28 to TRBJ1-2; 11 bases align to TRBD1. From germline, CDR1 is MDHEN and CDR2 SYDVKM. Trimming removed 7 bases from V and 8 bases from J; junction bases left unmatched: 9. The CDR3 is made up of 14 amino acids. The CDR3 nucleotides are TGTGCCAGCACCTTTGGACAGGGGGCGAAGGGCTACACCTTC. The encoded protein is CASTFGQGAKGYTF.

The J gene is TRBJ2-3, the V gene TRBV30; D may match TRBD1 or TRBD2 (5 bases each). The germline V and J ends were trimmed by 4 bases and 5 bases, with 22 bases remaining between them. This CDR3 is 16 amino acids long. Germline loops: CDR1 GTSNPN, CDR2 SVGIG (reference sequence). The DNA of the CDR3 is TGTGCCTGGAACTTGGGGTACGGGACCGCTGTAGATACGCAGTATTTT. Translated, it gives CAWNLGYGTAVDTQYF.

The chain employs TRBV19 and TRBJ2-7; weak D call: TRBD2 (6 bases). The CDR3 is made up of 13 amino acids. Germline V gene sequence: CDR1 LNHDA, CDR2 SQIVND (reference sequence). The V gene lost 5 bases and the J gene lost 9 bases, with 17 bases spanning the gap. The CDR3 DNA is TGTGCCAGTAGTCTTGAGCTTGGGGACTCGCAGTACTTC. Encoded protein: CASSLELGDSQYF.

The chain combines TRBV19 with TRBJ1-1, with D tentatively TRBD1 (5 bases). The V gene lost 6 bases and the J gene lost 0 bases, with 14 bases spanning the gap. Germline values: CDR1 LNHDA, CDR2 SQIVND (reference sequence). The CDR3 length is 15 residues. CDR3 DNA sequence: TGTGCCAGTAGGGGGGGGACGGCTATGAACACTGAAGCTTTCTTT. It specifies CASRGGTAMNTEAFF.

V is TRBV19 and J is TRBJ1-1, with TRBD1 matching 7 bases. This CDR3 has 16 amino acids. CDR1 is LNHDA and CDR2 is SQIVND in the germline V gene (reference sequence). V lost 1 base and J lost 0; bases outside the gene matches: 5. CDR3 amino acids: CASSIVQGTMNTEAFF. In DNA form, the CDR3 reads TGTGCCAGTAGTATAGTACAGGGGACTATGAACACTGAAGCTTTCTTT.

V usage is TRBV27 and J usage is TRBJ2-2, with 8 bases identical to TRBD2. J lost 6 bases, V lost 7 bases, and 13 bases had no gene match. The germline V gene encodes CDR1 MNHEY and CDR2 SMNVEV (reference sequence). CDR3 length equals 16 residues. The CDR3 sequence: CASNHGGAGVPGELFF. CDR3 DNA: TGTGCCAGCAACCATGGGGGAGCGGGAGTACCCGGGGAGCTGTTTTTT.

V and J are TRBV5-4 and TRBJ1-1, with 9 bases that match TRBD1. The V gene end was trimmed by 3 bases and the J gene end by 0 bases; junction bases not matched to a gene: 6. Germline loops: CDR1 SGHNT, CDR2 YYREEE (reference sequence). The CDR3 extends over 16 amino acids. The CDR3 DNA is TGTGCCAGCAGCTCGGGGACAGGGAACATGAACACTGAAGCTTTCTTT. Translating gives CASSSGTGNMNTEAFF.

The chain joins TRBV28 to TRBJ1-5, with TRBD1 matching over 7 bases. Trimming cost V 6 bases and J 6 bases; bases outside gene matches: 11. The germline CDR1 and CDR2 sequences are MDHEN and SYDVKM. The CDR3 is 15 amino acids. CDR3 in amino acids: CASSYGQAEFQPQHF. The CDR3 DNA reads TGTGCCAGCAGCTACGGACAGGCGGAGTTTCAGCCCCAGCATTTT.

The chain combines TRBV10-1 with TRBJ2-7; 12 nucleotides match TRBD2. V dropped 0 bases and J dropped 8; count of bases not matched to a gene: 5. The germline V gene has CDR1 WNHNN and CDR2 SYGVQD (reference sequence). This CDR3 comprises 15 residues. The CDR3 DNA follows: TGCGCCAGCAGTGAGTCGACTAGCGGGAGTGATAAGCAGTACTTC. This translates into CASSESTSGSDKQYF.

As for this clone: The sample carries other DNA sequences with the same CDR3. V gene TRBV5-1 combines with J gene TRBJ2-7; TRBD1 aligns across 8 bases. From germline, CDR1 is SGHRS and CDR2 YFSETQ. V dropped 4 bases and J dropped 2; count of bases not matched to a gene: 2. The CDR3 spans 13 residues. As DNA, the CDR3 is TGCGCCAGCAGCCTGGACAGGGCCTACGAGCAGTACTTC. Translation gives CASSLDRAYEQYF.

This clone was seen just once. The V gene is TRBV7-3, the J gene TRBJ2-6; D call uncertain. V lost 0 bases and J 0 bases, leaving 6 bases between the germline ends. The CDR3 is 16 residues long. Looked up from germline, CDR1 is SGHTA and CDR2 is FQGTGA. DNA for the CDR3: TGTGCCAGCAGCTTAACCGTAAGCTCTGGGGCCAACGTCCTGACTTTC. It codes for CASSLTVSSGANVLTF.

V is TRBV6-5 and J is TRBJ1-4; TRBD1 aligns across 7 bases. The CDR3 totals 15 residues. Trimming at V came to 8 bases and at J to 2 bases, leaving 8 bases not matched to a gene. Per germline, CDR1 MNHEY and CDR2 SVGAGI. The CDR3 sequence: CASERGPLTNEKLFF. The CDR3 bases are TGTGCCAGCGAAAGGGGGCCACTTACTAATGAAAAACTGTTTTTT.

This clone has more than one count but fewer than ten. This chain joins TRBV30 and TRBJ1-5, with 11 bases aligning to TRBD1. The ends lost 8 bases at V and 0 bases at J; junction bases unmatched: 6. This CDR3 has 15 amino acids. Germline CDR1 and CDR2: GTSNPN and SVGIG (reference sequence). The CDR3 here is CAIGTGGYSNQPQHF. The CDR3 bases are TGTGCCATTGGGACAGGGGGTTATAGCAATCAGCCCCAGCATTTT.

The chain employs TRBV11-2 and TRBJ1-1; 7 nucleotides agree with TRBD1. With 1 base clipped from V and 6 bases from J, the junction kept 5 bases outside the gene matches. The germline V gene encodes CDR1 SGHAT and CDR2 FQNNGV. The CDR3 consists of 14 residues. In DNA, the CDR3 is TGTGCCAGCAGCTTAGTCCAGGGGGTTGCTGAAGCTTTCTTT. It encodes CASSLVQGVAEAFF.